Presented here are 26 T cell receptor beta chains from one specimen sequenced in a study of blood T cell repertoires in COVID-19. The table came from immunoSEQ multiplex PCR; TCRdb's copy has only in-frame clones and leaves some out. The sample shows about 52,000 clones, about 85% of them seen only once. Sample: peripheral blood. Source of these receptors: a man between 65 and 80 years old with active COVID-19.

This rearrangement joins TRBV7-6 to TRBJ1-2; D is perhaps TRBD1 (5 bases). The CDR3 is 18 amino acids. In germline, CDR1 is SGHVS, CDR2 FNYEAQ. The ends were cut back, 3 bases at V and 0 bases at J, with 20 bases in the middle. CDR3 in DNA: TGTGCCAGCAGCTTGCGCTCCCCCCGTGGGGGGACTAACTATGGCTACACCTTC. Translated, it gives CASSLRSPRGGTNYGYTF.

This sequence joins TRBV20-1 and TRBJ2-1; possibly TRBD2 for D (7 bases). Germline CDR1 and CDR2: DFQATT and SNEGSKA (reference sequence). There are 11 residues in the CDR3. The CDR3 DNA sequence: TGCAGCCCGAGGGGGGGGGATGAGCAGTTCTTC. This codes for CSPRGGDEQFF.

The chain combines TRBV7-8 with TRBJ1-4; maybe TRBD1 (6 bases). V was clipped by 1 base and J by 2 bases, with 11 bases between them. The CDR3 loop spans 16 amino acids. CDR1 is SGHVS and CDR2 is FQNEAQ in the germline V gene. CDR3 DNA sequence: TGTGCCAGCAGCTTAGTCTACAGGGCGACTAATGAAAAACTGTTTTTT. This codes for CASSLVYRATNEKLFF.

This clone occurred once. The chain uses TRBV6-5 and TRBJ1-2; TRBD1 agrees at 7 bases. Germline V gene data show CDR1 as MNHEY and CDR2 as SVGAGI. With V trimmed by 0 bases and J by 0 bases, 4 bases remained unmatched. The CDR3 loop spans 16 amino acids. The CDR3 coding sequence is TGTGCCAGCAGTTACTCTGGGGACAGCCCTAACTATGGCTACACCTTC. Translating it yields CASSYSGDSPNYGYTF.

A single count supports this clone. This chain links TRBV5-1 with TRBJ2-5, with 8 nucleotides matching TRBD1. Germline V gene data show CDR1 as SGHRS and CDR2 as YFSETQ. The CDR3 contains 17 residues. V was pared by 0 bases and J by 2 bases, with 9 bases of the junction left unmatched. The CDR3 loop is CASSLADFGQGQETQYF. The CDR3 DNA reads as TGCGCCAGCAGCTTGGCGGACTTCGGACAGGGACAAGAGACCCAGTACTTC.

This clone appeared once. V usage is TRBV5-1 and J usage is TRBJ2-1; 12 bases are a match to TRBD2. V gave up 0 bases and J gave up 5 bases; unmatched junction bases: 12. The CDR3 totals 19 residues. The germline gives CDR1 SGHRS, CDR2 YFSETQ. The CDR3 protein is CASSLDPGLAGRLNNEQFF. The CDR3 DNA is TGCGCCAGCAGCTTGGACCCAGGACTAGCGGGGCGCCTGAACAATGAGCAGTTCTTC.

The chain joins TRBV29-1 to TRBJ2-1; perhaps TRBD1 as D (6 bases). Trimming took off 2 bases at V and 2 bases at J, with 10 bases between the two ends. CDR1 and CDR2 (germline): SQVTM, ANQGSEA. The CDR3 sequence is 14 residues long. In DNA, the CDR3 is TGCAGCGTTGAAACCGGGACAACCTACAATGAGCAGTTCTTC. Its translation is CSVETGTTYNEQFF.

The table lists this clone with a few counts. The rearrangement links TRBV30 to TRBJ1-2; D is unclear. CDR3 length equals 18 residues. Germline V gene sequence: CDR1 GTSNPN, CDR2 SVGIG (reference sequence). The V end lost 0 bases, the J end lost 4 bases, and 24 bases lay between the germline ends. CDR3 region: CAWSVPLGSRRGPYGYTF. As DNA, the CDR3 is TGTGCCTGGAGTGTCCCCCTAGGCAGCCGAAGAGGTCCCTATGGCTACACCTTC.

This clone was counted once. This sequence joins TRBV28 and TRBJ2-6; perhaps TRBD2 as D (6 bases). The CDR3 loop spans 15 amino acids. Deletions cut 2 bases from V and 2 bases from J, with 7 bases between. The germline V gene has CDR1 MDHEN and CDR2 SYDVKM. CDR3: CASSLGGTGANVLTF. CDR3 coding DNA: TGTGCCAGCAGTTTAGGAGGGACTGGGGCCAACGTCCTGACTTTC.

The CDR3 reads CSVEARGSGNTIYF. CDR3 bases: TGCAGCGTTGAAGCTCGCGGATCTGGAAACACCATATATTTT. The chain has TRBV29-1 and TRBJ1-3, with D hard to call. Germline CDR1 is SQVTM and CDR2 is ANQGSEA. The CDR3 has 14 residues. With 1 base removed from V and 1 base from J, the gap between germline ends came to 8 bases.

This clone occurred a few times. The V gene is TRBV7-2, the J gene TRBJ1-2; 8 bases line up with TRBD1. The junction had 5 bases not matched to a gene; V was cut back by 5 bases and J by 0 bases. The CDR3 spans 15 residues. The germline V gene has CDR1 SGHTA and CDR2 FQGNSA. The chain's CDR3 is CASSTRTGPNYGYTF. CDR3 in DNA: TGTGCCAGCAGCACCCGGACAGGGCCTAACTATGGCTACACCTTC.

The chain links TRBV29-1 to TRBJ2-7, with 7 positions matching TRBD1. Trimming cost V 6 bases and J 6 bases; bases outside gene matches: 8. CDR1 and CDR2 from the germline V gene are SQVTM and ANQGSEA. This CDR3 is 12 amino acids long. CDR3 protein: CSVETGPGEQYF. For the CDR3, the DNA is TGCAGCGTCGAGACAGGGCCTGGCGAGCAGTACTTC.

A single count supports this clone. The CDR3 nucleotides read TGTGCCAGCAGCGAGGGTTCCCGTTACGAGCAGTACTTC. Protein sequence: CASSEGSRYEQYF. V and J are TRBV6-5 and TRBJ2-7; D perhaps matches TRBD2 (5 bases). Trimming removed 6 bases at V and 4 bases at J, with 13 bases between. Germline V gene sequence: CDR1 MNHEY, CDR2 SVGAGI. The CDR3 spans 13 residues.

The count of this clone is one. The chain recombines TRBV5-4 with TRBJ1-2, with a weak D call TRBD1 (6 bases). Trimming took 4 bases from V and 1 from J, leaving 14 bases between them. Germline V lookup: CDR1 SGHNT, CDR2 YYREEE (reference sequence). The CDR3 spans 15 residues. The CDR3 region is CASSVGQPLNYGYTF. Here the CDR3 DNA reads TGTGCCAGCAGCGTTGGACAGCCCCTTAACTATGGCTACACCTTC.

The chain links TRBV7-9 to TRBJ2-4; 10 bases are shared with TRBD1. After removal of 5 bases from V and 5 bases from J, the junction contained 12 bases not matched to a gene. The CDR3 covers 17 residues. Germline CDR1 SEHNR, CDR2 FQNEAQ (reference sequence). The CDR3 sequence is CASSPTGGQLSQNIQYF. CDR3 sequence (DNA): TGTGCCAGCAGCCCGACAGGGGGCCAGTTAAGCCAAAACATTCAGTACTTC.

The V and J genes are TRBV10-3 and TRBJ2-2; D may be TRBD2 (5 bases). V was trimmed by 7 bases and J by 6 bases, leaving 9 bases between them. Germline V gene lookup returns CDR1 ENHRY and CDR2 SYGVKD. The CDR3 covers 12 residues. This CDR3 is CAIMPDSGELFF. Written as DNA, the CDR3 is TGTGCCATCATGCCGGACTCCGGGGAGCTGTTTTTT.

V is TRBV19 and J is TRBJ2-2, with 7 nucleotides matching TRBD2. The ends lost 3 bases at V and 0 bases at J; junction bases unmatched: 7. Germline V lookup: CDR1 LNHDA, CDR2 SQIVND (reference sequence). The CDR3 sequence is 17 residues long. The CDR3 coding sequence is TGTGCCAGTAGTATTCGGGTTCGGGGGGCGAACACCGGGGAGCTGTTTTTT. Its translation is CASSIRVRGANTGELFF.

The rearrangement uses TRBV4-1 and TRBJ2-7, with D tentatively TRBD1 (5 bases). Germline V CDR1 and CDR2: MGHRA, YSYEKL. V was shortened by 0 bases and J by 1 base, with 10 bases between the two germline ends. There are 15 residues in the CDR3. In DNA form, the CDR3 reads TGCGCCAGCAGCCAAGAATCCAGGGAATCCTACGAGCAGTACTTC. Protein product: CASSQESRESYEQYF.

The J gene is TRBJ2-7, the V gene TRBV28, with D possibly TRBD2 on 7 matching bases. CDR1 and CDR2 from the germline V gene are MDHEN and SYDVKM. Trimming cost V 7 bases and J 4 bases, with 11 bases left between them. This CDR3 contains 12 residues. The CDR3 loop is CASMGGRYEQYF. The CDR3 DNA reads as TGTGCCAGCATGGGGGGGCGGTACGAGCAGTACTTC.

The chain has TRBV28 and TRBJ2-7; 9 nucleotides agree with TRBD2. Germline CDR1 and CDR2: MDHEN and SYDVKM. The trim removed 2 bases at V and 2 bases at J, leaving 1 base unmatched. This CDR3 contains 14 residues. The CDR3 reads CASSLAGGPYEQYF. The DNA of the CDR3 is TGTGCCAGCAGTTTAGCGGGGGGGCCCTACGAGCAGTACTTC.

This clone has more than one count but fewer than ten. The chain links TRBV27 to TRBJ1-5, with D possibly TRBD1 on 5 matching bases. The CDR3 runs to 14 residues. The V gene lost 3 bases and the J gene lost 2 bases, with 8 bases spanning the gap. Germline-derived CDR1 and CDR2 are MNHEY and SMNVEV (reference sequence). DNA for the CDR3: TGTGCCAGCAGTTTGGGACTGGGCAATCAGCCCCAGCATTTT. It translates to CASSLGLGNQPQHF.

This clone was counted a single time. The chain combines TRBV6-5 with TRBJ2-7; maybe TRBD1 (6 bases). The length of the CDR3 is 15 residues. V lost 4 bases and J 3 bases, leaving 16 bases between the germline ends. In germline, CDR1 is MNHEY, CDR2 SVGAGI. The CDR3 sequence is CASSSRFGQNYEQYF. CDR3 sequence (DNA): TGTGCCAGCAGTTCCCGATTCGGACAGAACTACGAGCAGTACTTC.

This clone was detected a few times. The chain couples TRBV30 to TRBJ1-2; D gene ambiguous. The V end was cut by 3 bases, the J end by 4 bases, with 12 bases between. This CDR3 region has 13 residues. CDR1 and CDR2 (germline): GTSNPN, SVGIG (reference sequence). CDR3 amino acids: CAWRGDGIYGYTF. Here the CDR3 DNA reads TGTGCCTGGAGGGGTGACGGGATCTATGGCTACACCTTC.

The chain has TRBV5-1 and TRBJ1-2; TRBD1 is a possible D gene (5 bases). The CDR3 covers 15 residues. The V gene's germline CDR1 is SGHRS and CDR2 YFSETQ. Trimming cost V 1 base and J 1 base, with 11 bases left between them. CDR3 protein: CASSLMYGGNYGYTF. The CDR3 nucleotides read TGCGCCAGCAGCTTGATGTACGGGGGTAACTATGGCTACACCTTC.

The chain uses TRBV10-2 and TRBJ2-7; 8 nucleotides align to TRBD1. J lost 11 bases, V lost 2 bases, and 14 bases had no gene match. CDR1 is WSHSY and CDR2 is SAAADI in the germline V gene. The CDR3 contains 15 residues. The CDR3 region is CASSEVGTGQGKEYF. The DNA for the CDR3 is TGCGCCAGCAGTGAGGTCGGAACTGGACAGGGAAAAGAGTACTTC.

The table lists this clone with a few counts. The chain carries TRBV25-1 and TRBJ1-5, with 7 nucleotides matching TRBD1. In germline, CDR1 is MGHDK, CDR2 SYGVNS. CDR3 length: 13 amino acids. With V trimmed by 9 bases and J by 9 bases, 11 bases remained unmatched. CDR3 in DNA: TGTGCCAGTTTGACAGGGCACCAATGGCCCCAGCATTTT. Its protein is CASLTGHQWPQHF.